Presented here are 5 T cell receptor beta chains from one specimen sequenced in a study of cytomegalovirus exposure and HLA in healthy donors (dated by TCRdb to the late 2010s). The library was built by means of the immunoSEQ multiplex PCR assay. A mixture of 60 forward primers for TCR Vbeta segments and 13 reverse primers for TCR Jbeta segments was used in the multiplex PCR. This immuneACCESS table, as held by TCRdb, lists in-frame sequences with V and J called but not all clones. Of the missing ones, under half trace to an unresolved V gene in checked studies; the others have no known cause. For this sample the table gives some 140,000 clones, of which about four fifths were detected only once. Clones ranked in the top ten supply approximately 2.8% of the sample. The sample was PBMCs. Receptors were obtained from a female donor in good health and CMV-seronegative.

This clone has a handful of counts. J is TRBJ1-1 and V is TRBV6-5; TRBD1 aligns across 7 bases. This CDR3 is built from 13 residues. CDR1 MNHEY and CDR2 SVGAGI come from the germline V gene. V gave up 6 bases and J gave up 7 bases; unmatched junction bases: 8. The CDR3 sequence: CASSRNNRGEAFF. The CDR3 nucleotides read TGTGCCAGCAGCCGCAATAACAGGGGTGAAGCTTTCTTT.

CDR3: CAAGTGDYGYTF. Here the CDR3 DNA reads TGTGCCGCCGGGACAGGGGACTATGGCTACACCTTC. The chain couples TRBV10-3 to TRBJ1-2, with 10 bases aligning to TRBD1. CDR1 is ENHRY and CDR2 is SYGVKD in the germline V gene. The CDR3 totals 12 residues. Trimming removed 11 bases from V and 3 bases from J; junction bases left unmatched: 3.

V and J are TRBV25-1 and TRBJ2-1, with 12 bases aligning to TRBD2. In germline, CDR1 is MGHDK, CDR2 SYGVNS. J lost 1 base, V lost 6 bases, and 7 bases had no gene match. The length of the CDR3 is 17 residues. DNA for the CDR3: TGTGCCAGCAGCTCGACTAGCGGGAGAGGATCCTACAATGAGCAGTTCTTC. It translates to CASSSTSGRGSYNEQFF.

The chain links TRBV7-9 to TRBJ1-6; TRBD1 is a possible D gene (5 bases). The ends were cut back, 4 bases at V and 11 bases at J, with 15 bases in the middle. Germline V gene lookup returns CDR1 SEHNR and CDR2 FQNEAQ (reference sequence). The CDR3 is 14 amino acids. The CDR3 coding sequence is TGTGCCAGCAGCTCATCTAACAGGATGGCACCCCTCCACTTT. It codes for CASSSSNRMAPLHF.

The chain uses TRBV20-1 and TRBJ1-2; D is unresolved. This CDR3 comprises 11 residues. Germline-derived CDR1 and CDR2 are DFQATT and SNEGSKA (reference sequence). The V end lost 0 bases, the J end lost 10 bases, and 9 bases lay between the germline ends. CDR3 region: CSARDWPDYTF. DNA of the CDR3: TGCAGTGCTAGAGATTGGCCCGACTACACCTTC.